Listed below are T cell receptor beta chains from one sample, sequenced in a study of blood T cells in healthy people across ages. TCRdb reprocessed the 5' RACE reads via MiXCR and lists one record per CDR3 protein. Here the sample spans 600,000 or so distinct CDR3 sequences, approximately 30% being singletons. The sample taken for sequencing was blood. The receptors were gathered from a woman aged 80 or over in good health. CDR3s include the opening cysteine and the closing phenylalanine or tryptophan. A D gene is named only where the DNA matches it firmly. Clone size is stated in some rows and not others, as once, few, many or a class when expanded.

size | J | D | V | CDR3 | DNA
many | TRBJ2-3 | TRBD2 | TRBV4-2 | CASSQGTSLSTDTQYF | TGTGCCAGCAGCCAAGGGACTAGCCTAAGCACAGATACGCAGTATTTT
many | TRBJ1-2 | TRBD1 | TRBV29-1 | CSAPQGGNGYTF | TGCAGCGCCCCCCAGGGGGGGAATGGCTACACCTTC
many | TRBJ1-2 | NA | TRBV6-5 | CASTPGDWDGYTF | TGTGCCAGCACTCCCGGGGATTGGGATGGCTACACCTTC
many | TRBJ1-2 | NA | TRBV7-2 | CASRPPFLQANYGYTF | TGTGCCAGCAGACCTCCCTTCCTTCAAGCTAACTATGGCTACACCTTC
few | TRBJ1-5 | NA | TRBV27 | CASSLSSGGRGYQPQHF | TGTGCCAGCAGTCTCAGTTCGGGGGGCAGGGGCTATCAGCCCCAGCATTTT
few | TRBJ2-5 | TRBD2 | TRBV11-1 | CASSQDRGGLAGIQETQYF | TGTGCCAGCAGCCAAGACAGGGGGGGACTAGCGGGGATCCAAGAGACCCAGTACTTC
many | TRBJ2-4 | NA | TRBV3-1 | CASSRGGGYGAKNIQYF | TGTGCCAGCAGCCGGGGCGGGGGCTACGGGGCCAAAAACATTCAGTACTTC
few | TRBJ2-2 | NA | TRBV20-1 | CSAVPGHHAGELFF | TGCAGTGCGGTTCCAGGACACCATGCCGGGGAGCTGTTTTTT
few | TRBJ2-5 | TRBD1 | TRBV28 | CASSLCLGQTQETQYF | TGTGCCAGCAGTTTATGCCTGGGACAGACCCAAGAGACCCAGTACTTC
many | TRBJ1-5 | NA | TRBV28 | CAQKPRRGANQPQHF | TGTGCCCAAAAGCCGCGTCGGGGGGCGAATCAGCCCCAGCATTTT
NA | TRBJ1-6 | NA | TRBV7-2 | CASSLWQGTSPLHF | TGTGCCAGCAGCTTGTGGCAGGGGACTTCACCCCTCCACTTT
NA | TRBJ1-2 | NA | TRBV7-2 | CASSALREGYTF | TGTGCCAGCAGCGCATTAAGGGAGGGCTACACCTTC
many | TRBJ2-7 | TRBD2 | TRBV10-3 | CAISGGDDEQYF | TGTGCCATCAGCGGGGGGGACGACGAGCAGTACTTC
many | TRBJ1-6 | TRBD1 | TRBV5-1 | CASRQGQSSPLHF | TGCGCCAGCCGACAGGGGCAGAGTTCACCCCTCCACTTT
few | TRBJ2-7 | TRBD1 | TRBV9 | CASSPSSGQGSNEQYF | TGTGCCAGCAGCCCGTCCTCGGGACAGGGCAGCAATGAGCAGTACTTC
once | TRBJ1-4 | NA | TRBV29-1 | CSVSVREDEKLFF | TGCAGCGTTTCGGTCAGGGAGGATGAAAAACTGTTTTTT
NA | TRBJ2-3 | TRBD2 | TRBV7-2 | CASSPNGAGASDTQYF | TGTGCCAGCAGCCCAAACGGAGCGGGAGCATCAGATACGCAGTATTTT
NA | TRBJ2-5 | TRBD2 | TRBV12-3/TRBV12-4 | CTSSFRSGGQQETQYF | TGTACCAGCAGTTTCAGGAGCGGGGGGCAACAAGAGACCCAGTACTTC
many | TRBJ1-2 | NA | TRBV29-1 | CSVEDLAGGNYGYTF | TGCAGCGTTGAAGATCTCGCGGGAGGGAACTATGGCTACACCTTC
many | TRBJ2-7 | NA | TRBV4-1 | CASSQGDTYEQYF | TGCGCCAGCAGCCAAGGGGACACCTACGAGCAGTACTTC
many | TRBJ2-7 | TRBD1 | TRBV5-6 | CASSLPGTGGYEQYF | TGTGCCAGCAGCTTGCCCGGGACAGGGGGCTACGAGCAGTACTTC
few | TRBJ1-1 | NA | TRBV10-2 | CASSDPGGGGSTEAFF | TGCGCCAGCAGTGATCCGGGGGGAGGGGGAAGCACTGAAGCTTTCTTT
many | TRBJ2-3 | TRBD2 | TRBV6-2/TRBV6-3 | CASGKGREQDTQYF | TGTGCCAGCGGGAAGGGGAGGGAACAAGATACGCAGTATTTT
NA | TRBJ2-1 | TRBD2 | TRBV4-2 | CASSQDPGLGGEQFF | TGTGCCAGCAGCCAAGATCCGGGACTAGGTGGCGAGCAGTTCTTC
many | TRBJ1-4 | TRBD1 | TRBV5-1 | CASSFRTGANEKLFF | TGCGCCAGCAGCTTTAGGACAGGGGCTAATGAAAAACTGTTTTTT
NA | TRBJ2-5 | NA | TRBV7-2 | CASSLFPGQEETQYF | TGTGCCAGCAGCTTATTTCCAGGACAAGAGGAGACCCAGTACTTC
NA | TRBJ2-3 | NA | TRBV7-2 | CASSLRGPAPNEKRYF | TGTGCCAGCAGCTTAAGGGGCCCCGCTCCCAATGAAAAACGGTATTTT
NA | TRBJ1-5 | NA | TRBV30 | CAWSAGVQPQHF | TGTGCCTGGAGTGCGGGAGTCCAGCCCCAGCATTTT
many | TRBJ2-7 | NA | TRBV6-1 | CASSALPGTSAEQYF | TGTGCCAGCAGTGCCCTTCCCGGGACGTCCGCCGAGCAGTACTTC
many | TRBJ1-2 | NA | TRBV30 | CAWSGAGRDLYGYTF | TGTGCCTGGAGTGGTGCAGGTCGCGACCTCTATGGCTACACCTTC
many | TRBJ2-1 | TRBD2 | TRBV2 | CASSESGGSYNEQFF | TGTGCCAGCAGTGAGAGCGGGGGGTCCTACAATGAGCAGTTCTTC
NA | TRBJ1-1 | NA | TRBV2 | CASRGQGRKNTEAFF | TGTGCCAGCAGAGGGCAGGGAAGAAAGAACACTGAAGCTTTCTTT
many | TRBJ2-1 | NA | TRBV5-6 | CASSLTGTSYNEQFF | TGTGCCAGCAGCCTCACAGGGACCTCCTACAATGAGCAGTTCTTC
NA | TRBJ2-5 | NA | TRBV6-1 | CASSEAAAGRGTQYF | TGTGCCAGCAGTGAAGCGGCGGCAGGCCGGGGGACCCAGTACTTC
NA | TRBJ1-5 | NA | TRBV30 | CASIDRLSSQPQHF | TGTGCCTCCATAGACCGCCTAAGCAGTCAGCCCCAGCATTTT
many | TRBJ2-7 | TRBD2 | TRBV12-3/TRBV12-4 | CASSRLAGGSYEQYF | TGTGCCAGCAGCCGACTAGCGGGGGGCTCCTACGAGCAGTACTTC
NA | TRBJ2-7 | TRBD1 | TRBV5-5 | CASSPRTGDSYELYF | TGTGCCAGCAGCCCCCGGACAGGGGACTCCTACGAGCTGTACTTC
NA | TRBJ1-1 | TRBD1 | TRBV5-1 | CASSLLDRGFEAFF | TGCGCCAGCAGCTTGCTGGACAGGGGTTTTGAAGCTTTCTTT
NA | TRBJ2-1 | NA | TRBV7-6 | CASSLVDPSYNEQFF | TGTGCCAGCAGCTTAGTTGACCCGTCTTACAATGAGCAGTTCTTC
NA | TRBJ2-1 | TRBD2 | TRBV20-1 | CSAEIINREKAGGSWDEQFF | TGCAGTGCTGAGATTATAAACAGGGAAAAAGCGGGAGGGTCTTGGGATGAGCAGTTCTTC
many | TRBJ2-5 | TRBD1 | TRBV9 | CASSVPGRQGASGYF | TGTGCCAGCAGCGTACCAGGACGACAGGGGGCTAGTGGGTACTTC
NA | TRBJ2-2 | TRBD1 | TRBV9 | CASSFTGGPNTGELFF | TGTGCCAGCAGTTTTACAGGGGGCCCCAACACCGGGGAGCTGTTTTTT
few | TRBJ1-4 | NA | TRBV5-6 | CASSLDFRATNEKLFF | TGTGCCAGCAGCTTGGACTTCAGGGCAACTAATGAAAAACTGTTTTTT
many | TRBJ2-1 | TRBD2 | TRBV20-1 | CSAISGGPYNEQFF | TGCAGTGCTATTAGCGGGGGCCCCTACAATGAGCAGTTCTTC
many | TRBJ2-5 | TRBD2 | TRBV30 | CAWSVGEGYQETQYF | TGTGCCTGGAGTGTTGGGGAGGGGTACCAAGAGACCCAGTACTTC
many | TRBJ1-5 | NA | TRBV12-3/TRBV12-4 | CASSLNVGQPQHF | TGTGCCAGCAGTTTGAACGTCGGTCAGCCCCAGCATTTT